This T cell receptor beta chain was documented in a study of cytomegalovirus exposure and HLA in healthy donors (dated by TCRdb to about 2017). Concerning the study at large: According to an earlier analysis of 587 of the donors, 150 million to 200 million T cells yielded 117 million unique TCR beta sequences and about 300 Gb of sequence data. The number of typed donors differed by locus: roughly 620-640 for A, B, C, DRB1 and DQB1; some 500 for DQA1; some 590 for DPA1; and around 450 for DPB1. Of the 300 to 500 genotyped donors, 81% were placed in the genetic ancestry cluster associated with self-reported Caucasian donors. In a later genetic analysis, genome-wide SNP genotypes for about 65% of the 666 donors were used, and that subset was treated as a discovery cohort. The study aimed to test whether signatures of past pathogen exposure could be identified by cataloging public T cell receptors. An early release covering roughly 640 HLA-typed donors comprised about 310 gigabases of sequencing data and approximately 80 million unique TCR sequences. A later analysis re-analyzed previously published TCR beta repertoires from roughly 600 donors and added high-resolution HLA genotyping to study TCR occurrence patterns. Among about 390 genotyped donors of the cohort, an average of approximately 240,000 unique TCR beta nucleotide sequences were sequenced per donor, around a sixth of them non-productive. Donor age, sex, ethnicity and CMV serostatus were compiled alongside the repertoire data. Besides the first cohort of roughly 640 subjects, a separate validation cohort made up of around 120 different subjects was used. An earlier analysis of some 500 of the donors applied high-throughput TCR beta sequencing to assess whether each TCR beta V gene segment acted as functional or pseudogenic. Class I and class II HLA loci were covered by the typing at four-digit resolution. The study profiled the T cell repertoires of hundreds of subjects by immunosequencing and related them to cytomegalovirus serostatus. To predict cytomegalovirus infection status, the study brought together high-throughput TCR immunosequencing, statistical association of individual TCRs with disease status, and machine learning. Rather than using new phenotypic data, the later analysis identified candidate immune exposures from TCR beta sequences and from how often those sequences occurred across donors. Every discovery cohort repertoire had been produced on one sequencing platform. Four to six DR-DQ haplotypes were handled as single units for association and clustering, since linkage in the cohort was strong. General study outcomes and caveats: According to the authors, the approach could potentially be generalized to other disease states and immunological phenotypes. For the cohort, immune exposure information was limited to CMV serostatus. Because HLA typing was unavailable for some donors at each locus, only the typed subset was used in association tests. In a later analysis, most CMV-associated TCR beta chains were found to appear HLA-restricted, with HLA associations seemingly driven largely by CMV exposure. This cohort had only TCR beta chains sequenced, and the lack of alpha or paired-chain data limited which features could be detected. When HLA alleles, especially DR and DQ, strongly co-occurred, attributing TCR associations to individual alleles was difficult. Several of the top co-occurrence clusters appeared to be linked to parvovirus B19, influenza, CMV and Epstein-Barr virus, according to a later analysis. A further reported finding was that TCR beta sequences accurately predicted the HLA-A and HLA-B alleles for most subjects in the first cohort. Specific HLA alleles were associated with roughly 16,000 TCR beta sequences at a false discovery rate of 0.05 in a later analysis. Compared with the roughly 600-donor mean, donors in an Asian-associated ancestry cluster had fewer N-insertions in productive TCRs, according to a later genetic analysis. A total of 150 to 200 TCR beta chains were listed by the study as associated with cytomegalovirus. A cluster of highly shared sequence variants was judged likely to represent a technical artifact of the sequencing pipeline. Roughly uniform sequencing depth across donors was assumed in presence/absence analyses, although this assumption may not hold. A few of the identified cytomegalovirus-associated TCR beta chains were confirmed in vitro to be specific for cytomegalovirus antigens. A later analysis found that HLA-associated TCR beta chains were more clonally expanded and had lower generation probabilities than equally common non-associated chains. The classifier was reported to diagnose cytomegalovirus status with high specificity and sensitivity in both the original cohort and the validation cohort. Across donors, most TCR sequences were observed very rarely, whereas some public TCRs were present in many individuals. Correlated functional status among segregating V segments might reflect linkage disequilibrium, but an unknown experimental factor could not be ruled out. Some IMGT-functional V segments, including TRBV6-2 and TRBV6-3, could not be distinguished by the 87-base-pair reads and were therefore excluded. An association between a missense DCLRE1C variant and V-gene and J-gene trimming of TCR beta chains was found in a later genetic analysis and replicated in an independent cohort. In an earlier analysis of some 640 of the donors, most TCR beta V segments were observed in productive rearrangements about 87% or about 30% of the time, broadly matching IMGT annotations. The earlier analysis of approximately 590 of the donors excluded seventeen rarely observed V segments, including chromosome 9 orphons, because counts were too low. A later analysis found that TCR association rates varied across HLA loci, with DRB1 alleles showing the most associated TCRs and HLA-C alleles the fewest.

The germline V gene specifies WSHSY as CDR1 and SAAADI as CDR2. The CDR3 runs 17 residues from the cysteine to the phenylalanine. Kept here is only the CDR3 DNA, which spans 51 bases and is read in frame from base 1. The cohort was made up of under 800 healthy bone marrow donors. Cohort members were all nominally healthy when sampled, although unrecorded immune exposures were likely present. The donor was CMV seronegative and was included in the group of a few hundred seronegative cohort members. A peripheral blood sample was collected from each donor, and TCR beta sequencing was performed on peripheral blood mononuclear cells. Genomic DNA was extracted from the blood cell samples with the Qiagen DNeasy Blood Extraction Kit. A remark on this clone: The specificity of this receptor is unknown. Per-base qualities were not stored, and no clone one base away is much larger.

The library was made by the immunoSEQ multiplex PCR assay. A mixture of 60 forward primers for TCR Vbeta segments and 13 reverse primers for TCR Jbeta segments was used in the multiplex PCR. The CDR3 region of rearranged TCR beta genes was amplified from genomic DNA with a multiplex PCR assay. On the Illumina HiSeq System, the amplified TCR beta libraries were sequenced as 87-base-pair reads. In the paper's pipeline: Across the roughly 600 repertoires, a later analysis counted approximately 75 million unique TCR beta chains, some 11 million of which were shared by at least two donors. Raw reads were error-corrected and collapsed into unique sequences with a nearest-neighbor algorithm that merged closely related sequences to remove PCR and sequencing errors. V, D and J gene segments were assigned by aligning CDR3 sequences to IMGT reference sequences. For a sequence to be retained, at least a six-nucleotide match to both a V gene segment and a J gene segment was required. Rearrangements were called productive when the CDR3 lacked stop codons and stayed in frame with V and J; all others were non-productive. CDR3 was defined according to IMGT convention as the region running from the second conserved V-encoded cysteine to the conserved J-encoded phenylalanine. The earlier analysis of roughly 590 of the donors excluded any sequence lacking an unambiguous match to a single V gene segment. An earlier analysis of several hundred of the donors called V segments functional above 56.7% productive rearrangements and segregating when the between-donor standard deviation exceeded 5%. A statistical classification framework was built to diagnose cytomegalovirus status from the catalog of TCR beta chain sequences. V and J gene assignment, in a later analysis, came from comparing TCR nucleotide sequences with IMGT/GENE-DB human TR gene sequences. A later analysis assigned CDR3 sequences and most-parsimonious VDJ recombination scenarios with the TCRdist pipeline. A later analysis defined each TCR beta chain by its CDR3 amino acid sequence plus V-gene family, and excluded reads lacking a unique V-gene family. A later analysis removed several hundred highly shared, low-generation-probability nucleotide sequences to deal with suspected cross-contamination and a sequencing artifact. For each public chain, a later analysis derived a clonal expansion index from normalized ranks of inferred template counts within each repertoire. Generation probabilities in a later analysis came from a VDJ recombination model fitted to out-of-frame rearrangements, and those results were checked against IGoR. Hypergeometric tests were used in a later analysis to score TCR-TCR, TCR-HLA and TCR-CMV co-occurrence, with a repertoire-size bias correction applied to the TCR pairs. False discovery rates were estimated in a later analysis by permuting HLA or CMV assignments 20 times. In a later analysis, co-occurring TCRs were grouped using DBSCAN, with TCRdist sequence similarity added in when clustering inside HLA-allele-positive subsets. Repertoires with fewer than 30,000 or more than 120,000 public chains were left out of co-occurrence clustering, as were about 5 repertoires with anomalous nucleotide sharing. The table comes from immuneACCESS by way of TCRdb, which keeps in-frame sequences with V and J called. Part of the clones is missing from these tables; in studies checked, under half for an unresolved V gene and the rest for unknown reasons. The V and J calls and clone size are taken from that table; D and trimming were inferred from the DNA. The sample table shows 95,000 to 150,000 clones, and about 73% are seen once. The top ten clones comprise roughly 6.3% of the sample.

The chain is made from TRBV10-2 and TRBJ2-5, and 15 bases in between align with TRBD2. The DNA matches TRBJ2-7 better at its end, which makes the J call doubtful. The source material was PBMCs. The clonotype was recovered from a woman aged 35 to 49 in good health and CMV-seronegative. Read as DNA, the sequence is TGCGCCAGCAGTGCGGGTCGGACTAGCGGGAGGGTGTACGAGCAGTACTTC. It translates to CASSAGRTSGRVYEQYF.